A selection of T cell receptor beta chains follows, all from one sample in a study of CD8+CD57+ T cells in acquired aplastic anemia. Each CDR3 protein gets one entry after TCRdb re-called the reads with MiXCR. Here the sample spans about 270,000 distinct CDR3 sequences, 65% to 90% being singletons. What was sequenced was sorted CD4+, CD8+, or CD8+CD57+ T cells (not recorded which) from PBMCs. The origin of the receptors is a human donor with aplastic anemia. Both conserved end residues are part of each CDR3. Fields, in order: CDR3 protein, J gene, clone size, V gene. Clone size appears in some rows only: once, few, many, or a class for an expanded clone.

CDR3 protein: CASQFTSAYNEQFF
J gene: TRBJ2-1
clone size: NA
V gene: TRBV5-4

CDR3 protein: CASSALIYNEQFF
J gene: TRBJ2-1
clone size: NA
V gene: TRBV10-1

CDR3 protein: CASSLGGTSTDTQYF
J gene: TRBJ2-3
clone size: NA
V gene: TRBV11-2

CDR3 protein: CASSQDRGGRGYEQYF
J gene: TRBJ2-7
clone size: NA
V gene: TRBV7-8

CDR3 protein: CASSFDIQETQYFYF
J gene: TRBJ2-3
clone size: NA
V gene: TRBV7-7

CDR3 protein: CASSLDTSGGYTF
J gene: TRBJ1-2
clone size: NA
V gene: TRBV7-9

CDR3 protein: CASSIAGGSYNQQF
J gene: TRBJ2-3
clone size: NA
V gene: TRBV19

CDR3 protein: CASSLDFDGRLYDYTF
J gene: TRBJ1-2
clone size: NA
V gene: TRBV7-6

CDR3 protein: CASSFQRDGTAHSQFF
J gene: TRBJ2-1
clone size: NA
V gene: TRBV7-8

CDR3 protein: CASSSRDRGLQYF
J gene: TRBJ2-3
clone size: once
V gene: TRBV5-1

CDR3 protein: CASSFQSSGGSDERTANNEQFF
J gene: TRBJ2-1
clone size: NA
V gene: TRBV7-9

CDR3 protein: CASSYGQASNYGYTF
J gene: TRBJ1-2
clone size: NA
V gene: TRBV2

CDR3 protein: CASSDSGGETDTLFF
J gene: TRBJ2-2
clone size: NA
V gene: TRBV9

CDR3 protein: CASSFKAGVTHYF
J gene: TRBJ2-3
clone size: NA
V gene: TRBV7-8

CDR3 protein: CATRKGGRETQYF
J gene: TRBJ2-3
clone size: NA
V gene: TRBV15

CDR3 protein: CSVESRGIHYGYTF
J gene: TRBJ1-2
clone size: few
V gene: TRBV29-1

CDR3 protein: CASSYGPNSPLHF
J gene: TRBJ1-6
clone size: once
V gene: TRBV7-9

CDR3 protein: CASSRGRGAGYTF
J gene: TRBJ1-2
clone size: NA
V gene: TRBV11-2

CDR3 protein: CASSESYSNQHKQF
J gene: TRBJ1-5
clone size: NA
V gene: TRBV7-3

CDR3 protein: CSARAPDTSLSNEQFF
J gene: TRBJ2-1
clone size: NA
V gene: TRBV20-1

CDR3 protein: CISVPAPTHPEGQGSINQPQHF
J gene: TRBJ1-5
clone size: few
V gene: TRBV7-5

CDR3 protein: CASRDGGTDNTQYF
J gene: TRBJ2-3
clone size: NA
V gene: TRBV2